One sample yielded the 26 T cell receptor beta chains listed below, sequenced in a study of blood T cell repertoires in COVID-19. Only in-frame clones appear in the TCRdb table, and some are missing; sequencing was by immunoSEQ multiplex PCR. The table lists approximately 120,000 clones, 86% of them singletons. The sample consisted of peripheral blood. These receptors came from a human donor in a cohort sampled during active COVID-19.

The rearrangement uses TRBV4-1 and TRBJ1-5, with D perhaps matching TRBD1 (5 bases). Germline V CDR1 and CDR2: MGHRA, YSYEKL. The CDR3 contains 14 residues. V lost 1 base to trimming and J lost 3 bases, with 7 bases between them. This CDR3 reads CASSQATVNQPQHF. CDR3 nucleotides: TGCGCCAGCAGCCAAGCGACAGTCAATCAGCCCCAGCATTTT.

This chain connects TRBV18 to TRBJ1-1, with no clear D. The germline V and J ends were trimmed by 3 bases and 5 bases, with 7 bases remaining between them. Germline CDR1 is KGHSH and CDR2 is LQKENI. CDR3 length: 12 residues. The CDR3 DNA follows: TGTGCCAGCTCACCCGGGTATACTGAAGCTTTCTTT. Its protein product is CASSPGYTEAFF.

The chain carries TRBV6-1 and TRBJ1-1, with a possible D match to TRBD1 (5 bases). The length of the CDR3 is 15 residues. Trimming cost V 1 base and J 1 base, with 10 bases left between them. CDR1 and CDR2 (germline): MNHNS, SASEGT. The CDR3 DNA sequence: TGTGCCAGCAGTGAAGGGTTTACAGGGAACACTGAAGCTTTCTTT. It encodes CASSEGFTGNTEAFF.

The chain has TRBV7-2 and TRBJ1-1, with D maybe TRBD1 (5 bases). The germline CDR1 and CDR2 sequences are SGHTA and FQGNSA. CDR3 length: 15 residues. The V and J ends lost 3 bases and 0 bases respectively, with 11 bases between them. The CDR3 loop reads CASSLQGRMNTEAFF. DNA of the CDR3: TGTGCCAGCAGCTTGCAGGGTCGCATGAACACTGAAGCTTTCTTT.

This chain links TRBV7-2 with TRBJ2-3, with 12 bases fitting TRBD2. There are 18 residues in the CDR3. V lost 2 bases, J lost 4 bases, and 10 bases stayed unmatched. Per the germline V gene, CDR1 is SGHTA and CDR2 is FQGNSA. CDR3 bases: TGTGCCAGCAGCTTAAGCTCGGCTAGCGGGAGGGCCCCAGATACGCAGTATTTT. This translates into CASSLSSASGRAPDTQYF.

J is TRBJ1-2 and V is TRBV28; 11 bases fit TRBD1. CDR1 and CDR2 (germline): MDHEN, SYDVKM. V gave up 2 bases and J gave up 8 bases; unmatched junction bases: 7. The CDR3 contains 15 residues. Here the CDR3 DNA reads TGTGCCAGCAGTTTAGGTGGACAGGGGGCGGAGGGCTACACCTTC. Residues: CASSLGGQGAEGYTF.

This clone was seen once. The chain couples TRBV3-1 (or the pseudogene TRBV3-2) to TRBJ1-5; 10 bases line up with TRBD1. The CDR3 totals 19 residues. Germline CDR1 reads LGHDT; CDR2 reads YNNKEL (reference sequence). Trimming took 3 bases from V and 5 from J; bases not matched to a gene: 16. The CDR3 DNA reads as TGTGCCAGCAGCCAGTTCGCTCAAGTTCCCGGGACAGGGGATCAGCCCCAGCATTTT. It specifies CASSQFAQVPGTGDQPQHF.

The CDR3 sequence is CASSLSQLSGNTIYF. CDR3 coding DNA: TGTGCCAGCAGTTTGTCACAGCTCTCTGGAAACACCATATATTTT. The chain links TRBV28 to TRBJ1-3; D not certain. The CDR3 loop spans 15 amino acids. Germline CDR1 MDHEN, CDR2 SYDVKM. Trimming cost V 3 bases and J 0 bases, with 9 bases left between them.

This clone has just a few counts. The rearrangement joins TRBV5-4 to TRBJ1-6; 8 bases map to TRBD1. The V segment lost 4 bases and the J segment 10 bases; nucleotides outside the gene matches: 10. CDR1 SGHNT and CDR2 YYREEE come from the germline V gene (reference sequence). The CDR3 covers 15 residues. The CDR3 coding sequence is TGTGCCAGCAGCCTAGGGGACAGGAGAAGGTCACCCCTCCACTTT. It is translated as CASSLGDRRRSPLHF.

This chain connects TRBV27 to TRBJ2-7; 14 bases are shared with TRBD2. Looked up from germline, CDR1 is MNHEY and CDR2 is SMNVEV (reference sequence). The CDR3 is 16 residues long. The V gene end was trimmed by 5 bases and the J gene end by 3 bases; junction bases not matched to a gene: 6. The CDR3 nucleotides read TGTGCCAGCAGTCCCGGGACTAGCGGGAGAGTCTACGAGCAGTACTTC. Translation gives CASSPGTSGRVYEQYF.

The V and J genes are TRBV2 and TRBJ1-5; 7 nucleotides line up with TRBD1. CDR3 length: 14 amino acids. The trim removed 4 bases at V and 7 bases at J, leaving 7 bases unmatched. CDR1 and CDR2 from the germline V gene are SNHLY and FYNNEI. Here the CDR3 reads CASSGLGGRQPQHF. CDR3 DNA: TGTGCCAGCAGTGGGCTAGGGGGCCGGCAGCCCCAGCATTTT.

The rearrangement links TRBV7-2 to TRBJ1-6; TRBD1 matches at 7 bases. The CDR3 consists of 14 residues. The germline V gene has CDR1 SGHTA and CDR2 FQGNSA. V shed 6 bases, J shed 4 bases, and the junction held 3 bases outside the gene matches. CDR3: CASSSGGYNSPLHF. The CDR3 DNA sequence: TGTGCCAGCAGTTCAGGGGGTTATAATTCACCCCTCCACTTT.

This chain links TRBV24-1 with TRBJ2-1, with 8 bases matching TRBD2. CDR1 KGHDR and CDR2 SFDVKD come from the germline V gene. Losses at the gene ends were 6 bases for V and 3 bases for J; bases not matched to a gene: 0. The CDR3 runs 13 residues. CDR3 coding DNA: TGTGCCACCAGTAGCGGGAGCTACAATGAGCAGTTCTTC. Its protein is CATSSGSYNEQFF.

The chain recombines TRBV10-3 with TRBJ2-3; TRBD2 might be the D (6 bases). The CDR3 is 15 residues long. CDR1 is ENHRY, CDR2 SYGVKD, per germline. Trimming removed 6 bases at V and 0 bases at J, with 13 bases between. The CDR3 sequence is CAISSLALSTDTQYF. CDR3 bases: TGTGCCATCAGCTCCCTAGCGTTGAGCACAGATACGCAGTATTTT.

CDR3 loop: CASTPTSGSSYEQYF. The CDR3 coding sequence is TGTGCCAGCACCCCGACTAGCGGGAGCTCCTACGAGCAGTACTTC. The chain has TRBV9 and TRBJ2-7; TRBD2 matches 12 bases. Germline loops: CDR1 SGDLS, CDR2 YYNGEE. The CDR3 consists of 15 residues. V shed 6 bases and J 0 bases; nucleotides not matched to a gene: 4.

The gene calls are TRBV25-1 and TRBJ1-1; TRBD1 is a possible D gene (5 bases). Trimming left V 4 bases short and J 4 bases short, with 13 bases between. The CDR3 is made up of 14 amino acids. Looked up from germline, CDR1 is MGHDK and CDR2 is SYGVNS. CDR3 coding DNA: TGTGCCAGCAGTGTGAGGGACTTTGGCACTGAAGCTTTCTTT. The encoded protein is CASSVRDFGTEAFF.

Written as DNA, the CDR3 is TGTGCCAGCACAGTCGGGGAAAGTTGGAGGGAGAAATTCTTT. This sequence encodes CASTVGESWREKFF. The chain joins TRBV7-9 to TRBJ1-1; the D is unclear. CDR3 length: 14 residues. Trimming removed 7 bases at V and 14 bases at J, with 26 bases between. Germline V gives CDR1 SEHNR, CDR2 FQNEAQ (reference sequence).

The chain employs TRBV2 and TRBJ1-5, with D tentatively TRBD1 (6 bases). Germline CDR1 reads SNHLY; CDR2 reads FYNNEI. Trimming took off 6 bases at V and 7 bases at J, with 13 bases between the two ends. The CDR3 contains 13 residues. For the CDR3, the DNA is TGTGCCAGCAGGCGCACAGGGAACCAGCCCCAGCATTTT. Amino acid sequence: CASRRTGNQPQHF.

This sequence joins TRBV30 and TRBJ2-2; D perhaps matches TRBD1 (5 bases). The CDR3 runs 14 residues. The V end lost 5 bases, the J end lost 5 bases, and 15 bases lay between the germline ends. The germline gives CDR1 GTSNPN, CDR2 SVGIG (reference sequence). The CDR3 loop reads CAWGQGPGTGELFF. As DNA, the CDR3 is TGTGCCTGGGGGCAGGGTCCTGGGACCGGGGAGCTGTTTTTT. The full variable domain, with the rest looked up from reference TRBV30 and TRBJ2-2, is SQTIHQWPATLVQPVGSPLSLECTVEGTSNPNLYWYRQAAGRGLQLLFYSVGIGQISSEVPQNLSASRPQDRQFILSSKKLLLSDSGFYLCAWGQGPGTGELFFGEGSRLTVL.

The rearrangement links TRBV10-2 to TRBJ1-6; D is ambiguous. This CDR3 is 12 amino acids long. Germline V gene lookup returns CDR1 WSHSY and CDR2 SAAADI. Deletions cut 0 bases from V and 9 bases from J, with 3 bases between. This CDR3 reads CASSESLSPLHF. CDR3 DNA: TGCGCCAGCAGTGAGTCTCTTTCACCCCTCCACTTT.

V usage is TRBV20-1 and J usage is TRBJ1-2; 11 bases map to TRBD1. CDR1 is DFQATT, CDR2 SNEGSKA, per germline (reference sequence). The CDR3 has 14 residues. Germline trimming cut 3 bases from V and 6 bases from J; bases unmatched to any gene: 6. Here the CDR3 DNA reads TGCAGTGCTAGTCCGGGACAGGGGGTTAATGGCTACACCTTC. Translated: CSASPGQGVNGYTF.

This clone was seen once. The chain uses TRBV9 and TRBJ1-1; 8 bases map to TRBD1. Germline-derived CDR1 and CDR2 are SGDLS and YYNGEE. This CDR3 is 14 amino acids long. Trimming cost V 3 bases and J 4 bases; bases outside gene matches: 5. The CDR3 coding sequence is TGTGCCAGCAGCGCCAGGACAGGGCGCACTGAAGCTTTCTTT. Residues: CASSARTGRTEAFF.

The chain combines TRBV5-1 with TRBJ2-3; D is possibly TRBD2 (5 bases). CDR1 and CDR2 from the germline V gene are SGHRS and YFSETQ. The germline V and J ends were trimmed by 2 bases and 2 bases, with 12 bases remaining between them. The CDR3 has 15 amino acids. DNA of the CDR3: TGCGCCAGCAGCTTCGGAACTAGGGACACAGATACGCAGTATTTT. This codes for CASSFGTRDTDTQYF.

The rearrangement joins TRBV4-1 to TRBJ2-1, with D tentatively TRBD2 (6 bases). V was pared by 1 base and J by 8 bases, with 21 bases between. CDR1 and CDR2 (germline): MGHRA, YSYEKL. This CDR3 has 17 amino acids. The CDR3 DNA sequence: TGCGCCAGCAGCCAAGCCGGGAGCCCTCGTCTGGGGGATGAGCAGTTCTTC. It encodes CASSQAGSPRLGDEQFF.

This chain connects TRBV20-1 to TRBJ1-2, with D possibly TRBD1 on 6 matching bases. The germline V gene encodes CDR1 DFQATT and CDR2 SNEGSKA (reference sequence). The CDR3 has 16 amino acids. Between the trimmed V and J ends, which lost 3 bases and 4 bases, there was a span of 21 bases. The DNA of the CDR3 is TGCAGTGCTAGTAAGATAGAAGGGGGACAACCCTATGGCTACACCTTC. It specifies CSASKIEGGQPYGYTF.

The genes are TRBV7-2 and TRBJ2-2; 10 nucleotides align to TRBD2. Losses at the gene ends were 5 bases for V and 4 bases for J; bases not matched to a gene: 7. CDR1 and CDR2 from the germline V gene are SGHTA and FQGNSA. The CDR3 consists of 16 residues. For the CDR3, the DNA is TGTGCCAGCAGCGTCAGACTAGCGGGCTCCACCGGGGAGCTGTTTTTT. Translation gives CASSVRLAGSTGELFF.